This note documents a single T cell receptor beta chain sequence. The antigen is not known. With 0 bases removed from V and 5 bases from J, the gap between germline ends came to 11 bases. The CDR3 runs 14 residues. CDR1 and CDR2 from the germline V gene are SGHNT and YYREEE (reference sequence). This entry belongs to a study of beta chain features in type 1 diabetes. Points from the study as a whole: There was a moderate but significant shortening of TCRB CDR3s in all four CD4+ subsets of Type 1 diabetes patients. The influence of HLA type on TCRB rearrangement stayed undetermined.

One heparinised blood draw averaging around 120 mL was given by each donor. Staining for CD45RO/CCR7/CD25/CD127/CD95/CD27 allowed sorting of CD4+ naive, central memory, regulatory and stem cell-like memory cells. Every bit of the isolated RNA underwent reverse transcription, so sequencing read expressed TCRB transcripts. The method was immunoSEQ multiplex PCR; TCRdb's version includes in-frame clones alone and lacks a portion of them. The sample has under 300,000 clones, approximately 14% seen once. This rearrangement joins TRBV5-4 to TRBJ1-1; D is unresolved. The sample was naive CD4+ T cells from blood. The sequence was obtained from a young man with type 1 diabetes. In DNA form, the CDR3 reads TGTGCCAGCAGCTTGGGTGGCCCGGGGACTGAAGCTTTCTTT. Amino acids: CASSLGGPGTEAFF.